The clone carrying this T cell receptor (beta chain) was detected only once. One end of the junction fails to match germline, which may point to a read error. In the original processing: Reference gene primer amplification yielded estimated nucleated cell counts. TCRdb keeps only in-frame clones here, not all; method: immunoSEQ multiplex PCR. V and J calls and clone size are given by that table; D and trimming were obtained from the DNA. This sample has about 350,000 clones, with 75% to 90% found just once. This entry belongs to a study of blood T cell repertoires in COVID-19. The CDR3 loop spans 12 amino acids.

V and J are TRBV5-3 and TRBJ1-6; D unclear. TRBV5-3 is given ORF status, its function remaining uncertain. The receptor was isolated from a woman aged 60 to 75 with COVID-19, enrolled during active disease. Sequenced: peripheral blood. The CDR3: CWGGSYNSPLHF. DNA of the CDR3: TGCTGGGGAGGCTCCTATAATTCACCCCTCCACTTT.